This T cell receptor (beta chain) came from a study of blood T cells in healthy people across ages. Points from the study as a whole: Getting older went along with TCR beta diversity per million T cells dropping roughly linearly. No conclusive comparison of naive versus antigen-experienced cells was possible with unsorted PBMCs.

All donors came from Russia, were Caucasian and healthy, and spanned ages roughly 6 to 95. Notes on this clonotype: Its antigen is unidentified. Because the CDR3 is missing its conserved closing phenylalanine or tryptophan, this is likely a read error.

With a J-beta primer mix and a sample-barcoded 5' primer, a second PCR ran roughly 6 to 12 cycles. TCRdb passed the 5' RACE reads through MiXCR, listing each CDR3 protein once. The sample shows hundreds of thousands of distinct CDR3 sequences, more than 20% of them seen only once. The same specimen was also included in a second study, on T cells of mothers and their children. That report adds: The study found slightly higher but non-significant overlap in related versus unrelated mother-child pairs.

The sequence was collected from a boy between 10 and 17 years old in good health. Sequencing was carried out using blood.

The CDR3 DNA reads as TGTGCCAGCAGACGGACAACAGAGCAGTTCCTC. Its protein product is CASRRTTEQFL. The chain is built from TRBV5-6 and TRBJ2-5, with D tentatively TRBD1 (5 bases). The assigned J gene may be wrong: the sequence end matches TRBJ2-1 better. Per germline, CDR1 SGHDT and CDR2 YYEEEE. The CDR3 has 11 residues.